This is a list of T cell receptor beta chains from one sample in a study of T cell responses to AZD1222 COVID-19 vaccine. The protocol was immunoSEQ multiplex PCR, while the TCRdb copy is restricted to in-frame clones and leaves out a portion. The sample has roughly 95,000 clones, around nine tenths seen once. The starting material was peripheral blood, obtained on day 0 of AZD1222 vaccination. The receptors here all came from an adult in good health. Each CDR3 is given with its conserved first and last residue.

v_gene,j_gene,CDR3aa
TRBV5-6,TRBJ1-5,CASSRQGVDNQPQHF
TRBV10-2,TRBJ1-6,CASSEKDSASPLHF
TRBV6-2/TRBV6-3,TRBJ2-1,CASSYELPGLPYEQFF
TRBV7-9,TRBJ2-1,CASSLVGSSYNEQFF
TRBV10-3,TRBJ2-7,CAISDFSYEQYF
TRBV2,TRBJ2-3,CASKGTSGRVQYF
TRBV7-2,TRBJ1-6,CASSLTVVNSPLHF
TRBV4-1,TRBJ1-1,CASSSTREATEAFF
TRBV24-1,TRBJ2-7,CATSVGTGVAYEQYF
TRBV19,TRBJ2-7,CARGAGTFSYEQYF
TRBV3-1/TRBV3-2,TRBJ1-3,CASSPTGAGNTIYF
TRBV6-4,TRBJ2-3,CASSPGTGSTDTQYF
TRBV6-1,TRBJ1-2,CASSEGYVVRGYTF
TRBV27,TRBJ2-4,CASSPGLAGGPKNIQYF
TRBV20-1,TRBJ2-1,CSASPSGSSNEQFF
TRBV7-9,TRBJ2-7,CASTGGSSYEQYF
TRBV6-5,TRBJ1-1,CATSQGLGTEAFF
TRBV9,TRBJ1-6,CASSLQGARNSPLHF
TRBV28,TRBJ1-6,CASSTGQGNSPLHF
TRBV5-1,TRBJ2-3,CASSIGTSGSTDTQYF
TRBV19,TRBJ2-2,CASSFPGGSVAGELFF
TRBV5-1,TRBJ2-7,CASSLDAGSYEQYF
TRBV7-2,TRBJ2-6,CASSSRVVSGANVLTF
TRBV5-1,TRBJ1-6,CASRPAGFNSPLHF
TRBV2,TRBJ1-5,CASSYFPGQGEPQHF
TRBV2,TRBJ2-5,CASSRETQYF
TRBV13,TRBJ2-1,CASSLRRGTYNEQFF
TRBV24-1,TRBJ2-2,CATSDLGVRNTGELFF
TRBV19,TRBJ1-1,CASSIWLWGQGAVNTEAFF
TRBV5-4,TRBJ2-3,CASSLDVGGIESDTQYF
TRBV5-1,TRBJ1-3,CASSLALTGAGNTIYF
TRBV5-1,TRBJ2-3,CASSLGGSTDTQYF
TRBV14,TRBJ1-4,CASSQTHGGLGEKLFF
TRBV4-1,TRBJ1-3,CASRQPGGASGNTIYF
TRBV7-3,TRBJ2-1,CASSWVPGDNEQFF
TRBV4-2,TRBJ2-3,CASRGLATDTQYF
TRBV6-2/TRBV6-3,TRBJ1-5,CASSYRGYNQPQHF
TRBV7-9,TRBJ2-1,CASSLWTATDSNEQFF
TRBV27,TRBJ1-5,CASSFGIGRGEPQHF
TRBV19,TRBJ2-4,CASSVETGTGGNIQYF
TRBV12-3/TRBV12-4,TRBJ2-1,CASSLSSGNEQFF
TRBV11-2,TRBJ2-7,CASSLGGLDRHEQYF
TRBV3-1/TRBV3-2,TRBJ1-4,CASGLATNEKLFF
TRBV3-1/TRBV3-2,TRBJ2-1,CASSQRSGTEQFF
TRBV5-4,TRBJ2-5,CASSPTTGGRSETQYF
TRBV27,TRBJ2-5,CASSASGRPWRETQYF
TRBV3-1/TRBV3-2,TRBJ1-2,CASSIDSYGYTF
TRBV12-3/TRBV12-4,TRBJ1-1,CASSFERNTEAFF
TRBV19,TRBJ1-6,CASSIRAFGTGGLPLHF